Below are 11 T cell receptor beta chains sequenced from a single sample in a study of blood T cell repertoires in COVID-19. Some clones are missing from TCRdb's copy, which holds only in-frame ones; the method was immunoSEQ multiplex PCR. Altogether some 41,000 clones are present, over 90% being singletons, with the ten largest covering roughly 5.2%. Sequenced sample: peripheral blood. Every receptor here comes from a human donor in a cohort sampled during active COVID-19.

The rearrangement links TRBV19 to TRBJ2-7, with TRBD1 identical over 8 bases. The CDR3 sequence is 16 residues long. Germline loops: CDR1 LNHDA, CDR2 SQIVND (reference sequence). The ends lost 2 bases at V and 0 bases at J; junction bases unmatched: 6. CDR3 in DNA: TGTGCCAGTAGTATAAGAAGAGACAGGGGCTCCTACGAGCAGTACTTC. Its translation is CASSIRRDRGSYEQYF. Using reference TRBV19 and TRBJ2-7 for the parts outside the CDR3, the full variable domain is DGGITQSPKYLFRKEGQNVTLSCEQNLNHDAMYWYRQDPGQGLRLIYYSQIVNDFQKGDIAEGYSVSREKKESFPLTVTSAQKNPTAFYLCASSIRRDRGSYEQYFGPGTRLTVT.

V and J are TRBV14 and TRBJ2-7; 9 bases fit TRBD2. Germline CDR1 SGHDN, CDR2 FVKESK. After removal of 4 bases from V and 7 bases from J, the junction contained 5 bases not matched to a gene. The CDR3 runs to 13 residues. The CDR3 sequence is CASSLLTSGEQYF. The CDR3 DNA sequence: TGTGCCAGCAGCCTTTTGACTAGCGGAGAGCAGTACTTC.

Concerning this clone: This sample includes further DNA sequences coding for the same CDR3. The CDR3 region is CASSLSSQGNQPQHF. DNA of the CDR3: TGTGCCAGCAGTTTATCGTCCCAGGGGAATCAGCCCCAGCATTTT. The V call is TRBV27, the J call TRBJ1-5; the D gene is possibly TRBD1 (6 bases). This CDR3 is built from 15 residues. Trimming removed 0 bases at V and 4 bases at J, with 10 bases between. Germline CDR1 reads MNHEY; CDR2 reads SMNVEV (reference sequence).

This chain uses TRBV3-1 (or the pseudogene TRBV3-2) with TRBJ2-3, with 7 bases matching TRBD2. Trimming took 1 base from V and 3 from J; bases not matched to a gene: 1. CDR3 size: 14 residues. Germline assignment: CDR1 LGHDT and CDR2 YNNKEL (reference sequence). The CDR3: CASSQGTRTDTQYF. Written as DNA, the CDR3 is TGTGCCAGCAGCCAAGGGACTAGAACAGATACGCAGTATTTT.

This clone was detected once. CDR3 in DNA: TGTGCCAGCAGTAGGGGCGTGAACACTGAAGCTTTCTTT. Amino acid sequence: CASSRGVNTEAFF. This rearrangement joins TRBV11-3 to TRBJ1-1; D may be TRBD1 (5 bases). Germline V gene lookup returns CDR1 SGHNT and CDR2 YENEEA. V was shortened by 6 bases and J by 0 bases, with 8 bases between the two germline ends. The CDR3 contains 13 residues. Using reference TRBV11-3 and TRBJ1-1 for the parts outside the CDR3, the full variable domain is EAGVVQSPRYKIIEKKQPVAFWCNPISGHNTLYWYLQNLGQGPELLIRYENEEAVDDSQLPKDRFSAERLKGVDSTLKIQPAELGDSAVYLCASSRGVNTEAFFGQGTRLTVV.

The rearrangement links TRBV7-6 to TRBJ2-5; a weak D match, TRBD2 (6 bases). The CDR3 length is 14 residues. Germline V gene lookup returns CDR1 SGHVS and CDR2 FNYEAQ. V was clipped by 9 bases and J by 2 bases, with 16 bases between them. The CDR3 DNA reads TGTGCCAGTGGAGGGACCATAGGACAAGAGACCCAGTACTTC. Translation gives CASGGTIGQETQYF.

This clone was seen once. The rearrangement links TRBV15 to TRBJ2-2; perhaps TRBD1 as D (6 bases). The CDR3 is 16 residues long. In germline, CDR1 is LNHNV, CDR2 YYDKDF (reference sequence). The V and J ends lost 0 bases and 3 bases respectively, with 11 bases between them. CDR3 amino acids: CATSRDLGADTGELFF. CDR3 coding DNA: TGTGCCACCAGCAGAGATCTGGGGGCGGACACCGGGGAGCTGTTTTTT.

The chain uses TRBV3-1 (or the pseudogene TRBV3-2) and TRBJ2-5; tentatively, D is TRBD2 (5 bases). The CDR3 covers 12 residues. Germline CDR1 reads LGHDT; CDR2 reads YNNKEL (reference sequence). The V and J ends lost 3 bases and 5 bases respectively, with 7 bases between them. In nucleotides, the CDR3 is TGTGCCAGCAGCCAGACGGGGGAGACCCAGTACTTC. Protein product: CASSQTGETQYF.

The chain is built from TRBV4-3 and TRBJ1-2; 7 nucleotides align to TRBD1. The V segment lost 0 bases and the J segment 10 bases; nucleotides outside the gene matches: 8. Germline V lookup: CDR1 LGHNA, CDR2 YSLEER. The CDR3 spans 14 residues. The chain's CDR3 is CASSQDKGTAYYTF. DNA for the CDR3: TGCGCCAGCAGCCAAGATAAAGGGACAGCTTACTACACCTTC.

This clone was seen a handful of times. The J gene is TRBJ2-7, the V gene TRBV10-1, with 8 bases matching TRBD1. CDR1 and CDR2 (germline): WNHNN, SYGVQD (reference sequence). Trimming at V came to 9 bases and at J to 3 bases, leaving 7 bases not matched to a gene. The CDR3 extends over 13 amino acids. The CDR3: CARARTGLYEQYF. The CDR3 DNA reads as TGCGCCAGGGCCCGGACAGGGCTCTACGAGCAGTACTTC.

DNA of the CDR3: TGTGCCAGCAGCCAAGATTTTTACGGAGATGGCTACACCTTC. Protein sequence: CASSQDFYGDGYTF. The genes are TRBV14 and TRBJ1-2; D is ambiguous. V dropped 0 bases and J dropped 6 bases, with 11 bases sitting between them. The CDR3 extends over 14 amino acids. Germline V gene sequence: CDR1 SGHDN, CDR2 FVKESK.